This TCR beta chain was sequenced during a study of shared clonotypes between healthy human individuals. Study in general: The donor group consisted of two women and three men, aged 18 to 49.

The CDR3 is 16 residues long. The V end lost 0 bases, the J end lost 1 base, and 13 bases lay between the germline ends. Germline V gene lookup returns CDR1 LNHDA and CDR2 SQIVND (reference sequence). Profiled with immunoSEQ multiplex PCR; TCRdb holds only in-frame clones, not every one. The data show 700,000 to 950,000 clones, with about 96% seen just once and around 0.21% held by the top ten. Naive-designated CD8 cells lacked CD45RO, were positively enriched for CCR7, and omitted terminally differentiated effector memory CD45RA+ cells. V is TRBV19 and J is TRBJ2-7; D is possibly TRBD1 (6 bases). This receptor was identified in a man aged 25-45 years in good health. The sample consisted of naive CD8+ T cells sorted from blood. The CDR3 reads CASSIDGNRVSYEQYF. The DNA for the CDR3 is TGTGCCAGTAGTATAGATGGAAACAGGGTATCCTACGAGCAGTACTTC.